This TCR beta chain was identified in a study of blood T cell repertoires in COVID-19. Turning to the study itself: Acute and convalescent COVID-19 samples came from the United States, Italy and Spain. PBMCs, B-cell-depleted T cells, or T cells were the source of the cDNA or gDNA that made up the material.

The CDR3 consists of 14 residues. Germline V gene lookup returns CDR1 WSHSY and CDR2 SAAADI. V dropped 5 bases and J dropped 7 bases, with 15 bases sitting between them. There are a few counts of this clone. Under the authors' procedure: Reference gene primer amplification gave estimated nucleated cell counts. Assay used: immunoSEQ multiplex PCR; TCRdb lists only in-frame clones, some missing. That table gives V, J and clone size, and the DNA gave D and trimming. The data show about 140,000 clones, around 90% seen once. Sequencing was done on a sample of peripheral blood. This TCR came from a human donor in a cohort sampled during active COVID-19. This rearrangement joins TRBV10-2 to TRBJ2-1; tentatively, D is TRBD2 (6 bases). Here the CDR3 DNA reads TGCGCCAGCAGTACGCCGGGAGAGGGTAATGAGCAGTTCTTC. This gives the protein CASSTPGEGNEQFF.